These 13 T cell receptor beta chains originate from one sample sequenced in a study of T cell repertoires in cytomegalovirus infection. TCRdb itself ran the reads through MiXCR, one entry per CDR3 protein. The data contain some 940,000 distinct CDR3 sequences, around 30% of them singletons. Antigens of these TCRs are unknown. Here the sequenced sample was cultured CD8+ T cells from PBMCs, taken from culture after CMV antigen stimulation. The origin of the receptors is a human donor in good health (CMV status not recorded). Some clones in this sample may be carry-over from other donors' samples.

V usage is TRBV7-2 and J usage is TRBJ2-3; D call uncertain. Trimming shortened V by 6 bases and J by 2 bases, and 15 bases separated the two germline ends. The CDR3 covers 15 residues. The germline gives CDR1 SGHTA, CDR2 FQGNSA. In nucleotides, the CDR3 is TGTACCAGCAGTTCCGTTGTGGCCTACACAGATACGCAGTATTTT. It encodes CTSSSVVAYTDTQYF. Filled out from reference TRBV7-2 and TRBJ2-3, the complete variable domain reads GAGVSQSPSNKVTEKGKDVELRCDPISGHTALYWYRQSLGQGLEFLIYFQGNSAPDKSGLPSDRFSAERTGGSVSTLTIQRTQQEDSAVYLCTSSSVVAYTDTQYFGPGTRLTVL.

V gene TRBV13 combines with J gene TRBJ2-2; D is possibly TRBD1 or TRBD2 (5 bases each). This CDR3 region has 15 residues. Germline V lookup: CDR1 PRHDT, CDR2 FYEKMQ (reference sequence). V was pared by 5 bases and J by 0 bases, with 10 bases between. Here the CDR3 reads CASSTQDSNTGELFF. CDR3 DNA: TGTGCCAGCAGCACACAGGACTCGAACACCGGGGAGCTGTTTTTT.

In its sample, this clonotype was seen a few times. This chain uses TRBV7-4 with TRBJ1-1, with D unclear. Trimming removed 4 bases from V and 3 bases from J, with 12 bases in between. Looked up from germline, CDR1 is SGHVT and CDR2 is SQSDAQ. This CDR3 comprises 14 residues. The DNA of the CDR3 is TGTGCCAGCAGCTCAGCGACGGTCTACACTGAAGCTTTCTTT. This gives the protein CASSSATVYTEAFF.

CDR3: CASSIRGETQYF. The CDR3 region has the DNA TGTGCCAGCAGCATCCGCGGAGAGACCCAGTACTTC. The chain couples TRBV7-9 to TRBJ2-5, with D unresolved. This CDR3 has 12 residues. V was clipped by 5 bases and J by 4 bases, with 8 bases between them. Germline-derived CDR1 and CDR2 are SEHNR and FQNEAQ (reference sequence).

The chain uses TRBV7-2 and TRBJ2-3, with 13 bases aligning to TRBD2. Per germline, CDR1 SGHTA and CDR2 FQGNSA. With 2 bases clipped from V and 7 bases from J, the junction kept 9 bases outside the gene matches. This CDR3 contains 17 residues. As DNA, the CDR3 is TGTGCCAGCAGCTTACCAAGGACTAGCGGGGGACCGAATACGCAGTATTTT. Translating it yields CASSLPRTSGGPNTQYF. Together with reference TRBV7-2 and TRBJ2-3, the CDR3 gives the full variable domain: GAGVSQSPSNKVTEKGKDVELRCDPISGHTALYWYRQSLGQGLEFLIYFQGNSAPDKSGLPSDRFSAERTGGSVSTLTIQRTQQEDSAVYLCASSLPRTSGGPNTQYFGPGTRLTVL.

The chain has TRBV5-3 and TRBJ2-1; 9 nucleotides align to TRBD1. TRBV5-3 is given ORF status, its function remaining uncertain. The CDR3 sequence is 17 residues long. The J segment lost 1 base and the V segment lost 0 bases, leaving 5 bases of the junction unmatched. The CDR3 sequence is CARSLVYGTGSYNEQFF. The CDR3 DNA is TGTGCCAGAAGCTTGGTGTACGGGACAGGGTCCTACAATGAGCAGTTCTTC.

This clonotype was found a few times. The genes are TRBV27 and TRBJ1-2, with D tentatively TRBD1 (5 bases). CDR1 and CDR2 from the germline V gene are MNHEY and SMNVEV (reference sequence). V shed 4 bases and J shed 0 bases, with 9 bases lying between them. This CDR3 comprises 14 residues. As DNA, the CDR3 is TGTGCCAGCAGTTCAGCAGGGTCTAACTATGGCTACACCTTC. This encodes CASSSAGSNYGYTF.

The CDR3 is CASSLYSGHLSYEQYF. The CDR3, as DNA: TGTGCCAGCAGCTTATATAGTGGACACCTCTCCTACGAGCAGTACTTC. This rearrangement joins TRBV7-9 to TRBJ2-7; weak D call: TRBD1 (5 bases). Germline values: CDR1 SEHNR, CDR2 FQNEAQ (reference sequence). V was trimmed by 2 bases and J by 0 bases, leaving 14 bases between them. The CDR3 runs 16 residues.

The V call is TRBV19, the J call TRBJ1-5, with D hard to call. Germline loops: CDR1 LNHDA, CDR2 SQIVND (reference sequence). This CDR3 has 14 amino acids. Between the trimmed V and J ends, which lost 2 bases and 7 bases, there was a span of 12 bases. The CDR3 DNA reads as TGTGCCAGTAGTATACCCAGGCTACGGCAGCCCCAGCATTTT. As protein: CASSIPRLRQPQHF.

This clonotype appeared many times. The chain recombines TRBV7-9 with TRBJ2-7, with D tentatively TRBD2 (6 bases). Germline CDR1 SEHNR, CDR2 FQNEAQ (reference sequence). The CDR3 covers 16 residues. With 4 bases removed from V and 3 bases from J, the gap between germline ends came to 19 bases. The CDR3 spells CASSWLTGGINYEQYV. CDR3 sequence (DNA): TGTGCCAGCAGCTGGCTGACCGGCGGGATTAACTACGAGCAGTACGTC.

There are a few counts of this clonotype. The rearrangement joins TRBV10-3 to TRBJ2-7; D gene uncertain. The CDR3 is 12 residues long. The germline CDR1 and CDR2 sequences are ENHRY and SYGVKD. V was pared by 3 bases and J by 6 bases, with 9 bases between. CDR3 nucleotide sequence: TGTGCCATCAGTGAACATGGGCGCGAGCAGTACGTC. Its translation is CAISEHGREQYV.

This clonotype was seen repeatedly, ten times or more. This chain joins TRBV7-2 and TRBJ2-7; 11 bases are shared with TRBD2. Per germline, CDR1 SGHTA and CDR2 FQGNSA. After removal of 1 base from V and 4 bases from J, the junction contained 12 bases not matched to a gene. The CDR3 consists of 18 residues. CDR3 protein: CASSLVPLSGGADYEQYV. The CDR3, as DNA: TGTGCCAGCAGCTTAGTCCCTCTTAGCGGGGGGGCCGATTACGAGCAGTACGTC.

There are a few counts of this clonotype. V gene TRBV20-1 combines with J gene TRBJ2-1, with TRBD2 identical over 8 bases. Germline CDR1 reads DFQATT; CDR2 reads SNEGSKA (reference sequence). CDR3 length: 17 residues. V lost 7 bases, J lost 0 bases, and 14 bases stayed unmatched. The CDR3 loop is CSVYEAGAPSSYNEQFF. CDR3 coding DNA: TGCAGTGTATACGAAGCGGGGGCCCCAAGCTCCTACAATGAGCAGTTCTTC.